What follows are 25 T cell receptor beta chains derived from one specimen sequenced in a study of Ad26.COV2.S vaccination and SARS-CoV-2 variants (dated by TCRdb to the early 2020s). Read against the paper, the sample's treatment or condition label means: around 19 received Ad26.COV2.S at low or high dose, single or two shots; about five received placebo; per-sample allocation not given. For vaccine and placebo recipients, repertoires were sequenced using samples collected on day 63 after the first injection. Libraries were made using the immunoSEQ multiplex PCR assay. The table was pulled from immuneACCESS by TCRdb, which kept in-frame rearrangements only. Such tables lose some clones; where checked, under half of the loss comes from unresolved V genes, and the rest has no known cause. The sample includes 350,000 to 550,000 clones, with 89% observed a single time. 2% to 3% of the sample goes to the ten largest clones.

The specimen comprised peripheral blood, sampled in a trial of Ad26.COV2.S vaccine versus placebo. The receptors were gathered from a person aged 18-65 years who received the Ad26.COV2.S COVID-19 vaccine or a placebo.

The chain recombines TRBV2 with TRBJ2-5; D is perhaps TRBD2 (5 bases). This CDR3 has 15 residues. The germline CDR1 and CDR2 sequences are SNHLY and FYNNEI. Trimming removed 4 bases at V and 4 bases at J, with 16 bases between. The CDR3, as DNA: TGTGCCAGCAGTGCAGAGGCTAGCCCGAGAGAGACCCAGTACTTC. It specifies CASSAEASPRETQYF.

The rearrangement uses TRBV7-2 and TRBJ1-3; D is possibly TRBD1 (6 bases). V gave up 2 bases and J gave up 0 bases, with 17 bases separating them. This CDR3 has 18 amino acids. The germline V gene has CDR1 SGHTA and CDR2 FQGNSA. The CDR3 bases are TGTGCCAGCAGCTTAAGGGGGGTAGGAGGAGTCTCTGGAAACACCATATATTTT. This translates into CASSLRGVGGVSGNTIYF. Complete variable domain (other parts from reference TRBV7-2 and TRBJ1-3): GAGVSQSPSNKVTEKGKDVELRCDPISGHTALYWYRQSLGQGLEFLIYFQGNSAPDKSGLPSDRFSAERTGGSVSTLTIQRTQQEDSAVYLCASSLRGVGGVSGNTIYFGEGSWLTVV.

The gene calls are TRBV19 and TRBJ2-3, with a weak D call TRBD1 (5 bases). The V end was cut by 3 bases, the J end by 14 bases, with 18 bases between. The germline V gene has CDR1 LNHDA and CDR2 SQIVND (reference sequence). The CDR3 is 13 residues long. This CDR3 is CASSIDPQGQLYF. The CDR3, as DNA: TGTGCCAGTAGTATCGACCCCCAGGGTCAGCTGTATTTT.

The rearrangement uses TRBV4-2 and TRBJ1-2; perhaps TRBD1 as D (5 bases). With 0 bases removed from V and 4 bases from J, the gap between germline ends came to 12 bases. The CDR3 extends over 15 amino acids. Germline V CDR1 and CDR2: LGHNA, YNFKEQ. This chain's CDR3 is CASSQDRRGAYGYTF. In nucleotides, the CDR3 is TGTGCCAGCAGCCAAGATAGGAGGGGAGCCTATGGCTACACCTTC.

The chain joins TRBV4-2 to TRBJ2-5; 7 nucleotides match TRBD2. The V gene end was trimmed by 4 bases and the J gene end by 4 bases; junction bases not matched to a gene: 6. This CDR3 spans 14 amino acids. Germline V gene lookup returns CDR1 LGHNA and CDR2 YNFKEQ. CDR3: CASSPSGTVETQYF. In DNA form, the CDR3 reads TGTGCCAGCAGCCCCAGCGGGACCGTAGAGACCCAGTACTTC.

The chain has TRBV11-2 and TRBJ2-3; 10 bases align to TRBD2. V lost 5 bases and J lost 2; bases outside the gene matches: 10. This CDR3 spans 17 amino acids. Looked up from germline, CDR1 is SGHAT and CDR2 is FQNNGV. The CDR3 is CASSDPLSGRFTDTQYF. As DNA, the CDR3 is TGTGCCAGCAGCGATCCCCTTAGCGGGAGGTTCACAGATACGCAGTATTTT.

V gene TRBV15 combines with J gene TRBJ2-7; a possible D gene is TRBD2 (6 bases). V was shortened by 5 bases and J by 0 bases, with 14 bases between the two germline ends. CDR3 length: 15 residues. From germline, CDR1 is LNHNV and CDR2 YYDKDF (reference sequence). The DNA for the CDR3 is TGTGCCACCAGCGAAACCCCGGGGGACTCCTACGAGCAGTACTTC. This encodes CATSETPGDSYEQYF.

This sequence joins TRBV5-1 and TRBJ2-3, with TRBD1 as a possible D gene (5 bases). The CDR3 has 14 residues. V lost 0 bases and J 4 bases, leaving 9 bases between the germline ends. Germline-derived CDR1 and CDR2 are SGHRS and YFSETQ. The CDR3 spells CASSLDLGADTQYF. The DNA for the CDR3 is TGCGCCAGCAGCTTGGACCTAGGGGCAGATACGCAGTATTTT.

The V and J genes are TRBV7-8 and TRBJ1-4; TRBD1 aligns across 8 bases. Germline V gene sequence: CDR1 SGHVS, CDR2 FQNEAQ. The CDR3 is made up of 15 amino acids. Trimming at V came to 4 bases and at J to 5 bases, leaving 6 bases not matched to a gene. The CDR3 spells CASSSRTGQNEKLFF. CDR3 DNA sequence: TGTGCCAGCAGCTCTCGGACAGGGCAAAATGAAAAACTGTTTTTT.

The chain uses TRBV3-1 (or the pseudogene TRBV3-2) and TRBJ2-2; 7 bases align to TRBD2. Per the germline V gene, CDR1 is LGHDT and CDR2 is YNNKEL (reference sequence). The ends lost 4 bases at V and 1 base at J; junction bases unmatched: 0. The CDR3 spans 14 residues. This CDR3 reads CASSPSGNTGELFF. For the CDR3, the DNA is TGTGCCAGCAGCCCTAGCGGGAACACCGGGGAGCTGTTTTTT.

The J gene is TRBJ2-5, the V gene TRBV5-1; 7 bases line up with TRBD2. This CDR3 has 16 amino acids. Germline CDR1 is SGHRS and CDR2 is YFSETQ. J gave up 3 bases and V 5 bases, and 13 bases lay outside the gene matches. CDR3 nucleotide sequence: TGCGCCAGCAGTCCAGCGGGAACTGCGACTAAAGAGACCCAGTACTTC. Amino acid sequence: CASSPAGTATKETQYF. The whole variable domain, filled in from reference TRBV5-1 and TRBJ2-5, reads KAGVTQTPRYLIKTRGQQVTLSCSPISGHRSVSWYQQTPGQGLQFLFEYFSETQRNKGNFPGRFSGRQFSNSRSEMNVSTLELGDSALYLCASSPAGTATKETQYFGPGTRLLVL.

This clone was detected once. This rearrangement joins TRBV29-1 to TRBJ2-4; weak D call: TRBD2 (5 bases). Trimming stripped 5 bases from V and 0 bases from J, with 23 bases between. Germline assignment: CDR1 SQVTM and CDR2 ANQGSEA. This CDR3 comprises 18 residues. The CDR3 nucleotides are TGCAGCGTTAAATCTCGTGTCGACATACGGGGAGCCAAAAACATTCAGTACTTC. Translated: CSVKSRVDIRGAKNIQYF.

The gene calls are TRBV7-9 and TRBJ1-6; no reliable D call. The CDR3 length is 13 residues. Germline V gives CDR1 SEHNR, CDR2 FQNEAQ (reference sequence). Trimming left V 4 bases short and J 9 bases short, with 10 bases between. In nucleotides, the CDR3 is TGTGCCAGCAGCTCAGACGGTAGTTCACCCCTCCACTTT. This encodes CASSSDGSSPLHF.

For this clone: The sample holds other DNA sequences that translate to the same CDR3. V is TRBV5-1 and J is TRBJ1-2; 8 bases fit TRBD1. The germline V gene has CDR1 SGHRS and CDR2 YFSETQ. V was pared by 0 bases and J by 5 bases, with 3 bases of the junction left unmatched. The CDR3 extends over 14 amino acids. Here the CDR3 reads CASSLGTGLYGYTF. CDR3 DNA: TGCGCCAGCAGCTTGGGGACAGGGTTGTATGGCTACACCTTC.

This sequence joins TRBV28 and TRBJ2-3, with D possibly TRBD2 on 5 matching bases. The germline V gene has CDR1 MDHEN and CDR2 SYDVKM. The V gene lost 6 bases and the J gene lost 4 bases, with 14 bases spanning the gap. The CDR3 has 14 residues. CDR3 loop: CASSPSWEPDTQYF. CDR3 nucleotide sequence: TGTGCCAGCAGCCCCAGCTGGGAGCCAGATACGCAGTATTTT.

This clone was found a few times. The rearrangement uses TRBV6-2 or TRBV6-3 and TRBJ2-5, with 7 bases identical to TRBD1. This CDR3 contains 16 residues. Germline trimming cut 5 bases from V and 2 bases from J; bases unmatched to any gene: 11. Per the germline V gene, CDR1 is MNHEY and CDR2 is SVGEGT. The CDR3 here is CASSPQPGQLQETQYF. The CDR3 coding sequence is TGTGCCAGCAGTCCACAACCGGGACAGCTACAAGAGACCCAGTACTTC.

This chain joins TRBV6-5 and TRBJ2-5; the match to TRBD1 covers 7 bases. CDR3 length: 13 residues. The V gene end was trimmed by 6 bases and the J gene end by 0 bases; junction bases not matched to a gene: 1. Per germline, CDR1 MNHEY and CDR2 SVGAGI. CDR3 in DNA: TGTGCCAGCAGCCAGGGGGACCAAGAGACCCAGTACTTC. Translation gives CASSQGDQETQYF.

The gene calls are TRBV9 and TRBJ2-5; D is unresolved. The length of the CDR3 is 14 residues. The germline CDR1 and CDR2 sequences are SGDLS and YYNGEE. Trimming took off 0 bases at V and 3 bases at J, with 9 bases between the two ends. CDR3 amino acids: CASSVDGNEETQYF. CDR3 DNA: TGTGCCAGCAGCGTAGACGGAAACGAAGAGACCCAGTACTTC.

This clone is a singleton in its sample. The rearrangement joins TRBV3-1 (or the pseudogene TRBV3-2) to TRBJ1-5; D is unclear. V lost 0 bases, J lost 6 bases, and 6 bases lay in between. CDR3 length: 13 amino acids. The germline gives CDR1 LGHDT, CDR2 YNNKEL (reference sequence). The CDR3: CASSQDQGQPQHF. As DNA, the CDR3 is TGTGCCAGCAGCCAAGATCAAGGTCAGCCCCAGCATTTT.

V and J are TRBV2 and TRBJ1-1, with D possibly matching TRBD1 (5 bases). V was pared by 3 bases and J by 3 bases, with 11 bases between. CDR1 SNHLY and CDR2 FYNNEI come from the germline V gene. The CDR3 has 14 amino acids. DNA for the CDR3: TGTGCCAGCAGTGATGGCAGGGCATACACTGAAGCTTTCTTT. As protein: CASSDGRAYTEAFF.

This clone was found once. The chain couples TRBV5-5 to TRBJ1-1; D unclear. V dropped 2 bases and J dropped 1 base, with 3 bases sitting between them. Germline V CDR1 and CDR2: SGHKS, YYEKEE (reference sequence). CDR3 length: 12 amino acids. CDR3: CASSFENTEAFF. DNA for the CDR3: TGTGCCAGCAGCTTTGAGAACACTGAAGCTTTCTTT.

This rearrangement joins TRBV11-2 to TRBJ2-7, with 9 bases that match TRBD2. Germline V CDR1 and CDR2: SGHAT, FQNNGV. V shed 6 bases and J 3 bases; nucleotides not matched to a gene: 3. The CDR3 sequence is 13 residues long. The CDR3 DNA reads TGTGCCAGCAGGGCTAGCGGGAACTACGAGCAGTACGTC. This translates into CASRASGNYEQYV.

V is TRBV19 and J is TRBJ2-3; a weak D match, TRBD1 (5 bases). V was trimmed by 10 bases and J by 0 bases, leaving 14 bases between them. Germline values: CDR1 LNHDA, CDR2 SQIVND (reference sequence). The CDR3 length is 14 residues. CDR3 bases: TGTGCCACTCAAAAAGGGGCGAGCACAGATACGCAGTATTTT. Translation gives CATQKGASTDTQYF.

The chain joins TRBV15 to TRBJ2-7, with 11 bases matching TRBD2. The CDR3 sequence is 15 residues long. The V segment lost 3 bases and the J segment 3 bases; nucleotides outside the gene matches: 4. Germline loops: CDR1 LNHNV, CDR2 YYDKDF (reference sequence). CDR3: CATSRGLAGGYEQYV. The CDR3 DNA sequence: TGTGCCACCAGCAGGGGGCTAGCGGGAGGCTACGAGCAGTACGTC.

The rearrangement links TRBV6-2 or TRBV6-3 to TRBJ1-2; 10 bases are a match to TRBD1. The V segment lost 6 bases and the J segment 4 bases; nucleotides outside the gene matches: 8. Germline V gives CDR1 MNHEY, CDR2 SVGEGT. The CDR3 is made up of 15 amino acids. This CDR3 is CASRPSGTGVYGYTF. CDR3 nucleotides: TGTGCCAGCAGACCTTCCGGGACAGGGGTCTATGGCTACACCTTC.